Below, 6 T cell receptor beta chains from the same sample are listed, as sequenced in a study of blood T cell repertoires in COVID-19. The protocol was immunoSEQ multiplex PCR, while the TCRdb copy is restricted to in-frame clones and leaves out a portion. The sample consists of 95,000 to 150,000 clones, 70% to 85% of them appearing once. The sample was peripheral blood. The receptors derive from a woman in her 70s with acute or convalescent COVID-19.

The CDR3: CASSPSPGQGYGYTF. CDR3 sequence (DNA): TGTGCCAGCTCACCATCGCCGGGACAGGGTTATGGCTACACCTTC. V gene TRBV18 combines with J gene TRBJ1-2; 9 bases align to TRBD1. J gave up 5 bases and V 2 bases, and 6 bases lay outside the gene matches. The germline gives CDR1 KGHSH, CDR2 LQKENI. CDR3 length: 15 residues.

This rearrangement joins TRBV2 to TRBJ2-7; the match to TRBD1 covers 9 bases. Germline lookup yields CDR1 SNHLY and CDR2 FYNNEI. V was pared by 6 bases and J by 7 bases, with 4 bases of the junction left unmatched. The CDR3 loop spans 12 amino acids. The CDR3 is CASRPDRGEQYV. CDR3 sequence (DNA): TGTGCCAGCAGACCTGACAGGGGGGAGCAGTACGTC.

The rearrangement joins TRBV14 to TRBJ2-7, with D unclear. Germline loops: CDR1 SGHDN, CDR2 FVKESK. Trimming removed 5 bases from V and 0 bases from J, with 8 bases in between. The CDR3 totals 13 residues. CDR3 DNA: TGTGCCAGCAGCTACGGTATCTCCTACGAGCAGTACTTC. Protein: CASSYGISYEQYF.

This rearrangement joins TRBV10-3 to TRBJ1-2, with 8 positions matching TRBD1. Germline trimming cut 2 bases from V and 4 bases from J; bases unmatched to any gene: 6. Germline-derived CDR1 and CDR2 are ENHRY and SYGVKD. The CDR3 spans 15 residues. The CDR3 region is CAISEETGVGYGYTF. The DNA for the CDR3 is TGTGCCATCAGTGAGGAGACAGGGGTTGGCTATGGCTACACCTTC.

The sample holds a few counts of this clone. The chain carries TRBV12-3 or TRBV12-4 and TRBJ1-2; 8 bases align to TRBD1. The length of the CDR3 is 13 residues. V lost 5 bases to trimming and J lost 2 bases; unmatched junction nucleotides: 1. The chain's CDR3 is CASSRDRNYGYTF. CDR3 nucleotide sequence: TGTGCCAGCAGTCGGGACAGGAACTATGGCTACACCTTC.

V is TRBV16 and J is TRBJ1-1, with TRBD1 identical over 8 bases. The length of the CDR3 is 16 residues. V lost 4 bases, J lost 5 bases, and 12 bases stayed unmatched. The V gene's germline CDR1 is KGHSY and CDR2 FQNENV. CDR3 amino acids: CASSRTSDRVQTEAFF. For the CDR3, the DNA is TGTGCCAGCAGCCGGACCTCGGACAGGGTTCAAACTGAAGCTTTCTTT.